These T cell receptor beta chains were read from a single sample in a study of blood T cell repertoires in COVID-19. Sequenced by immunoSEQ multiplex PCR; TCRdb stores in-frame clones only, minus some. The sample includes 300,000 to 400,000 clones, more than 75% of them seen just once. The sample taken for sequencing was PBMCs or T cells enriched from blood (not recorded which). Receptors originate from a woman under 40 who had recovered from COVID-19. CDR3s include the opening cysteine and the closing phenylalanine or tryptophan.

j_gene: TRBJ2-6
v_gene: TRBV19
CDR3aa: CASSPTLPGSGANVLTF

j_gene: TRBJ2-7
v_gene: TRBV9
CDR3aa: CASSGDRDDYEQYF

j_gene: TRBJ2-1
v_gene: TRBV9
CDR3aa: CASSGPGLAGASSYNEQFF

j_gene: TRBJ1-5
v_gene: TRBV5-5
CDR3aa: CASSLDDRGSNQPQHF

j_gene: TRBJ2-5
v_gene: TRBV7-2
CDR3aa: CASSSGGQETQYF

j_gene: TRBJ2-7
v_gene: TRBV29-1
CDR3aa: CSVVSGGSYEQYF

j_gene: TRBJ1-4
v_gene: TRBV10-3
CDR3aa: CAIRTGEKLFF

j_gene: TRBJ2-7
v_gene: TRBV7-2
CDR3aa: CASSLGARGVTYEQYF

j_gene: TRBJ1-3
v_gene: TRBV25-1
CDR3aa: CASSGTGTNTIYF

j_gene: TRBJ2-1
v_gene: TRBV5-1
CDR3aa: CASSLAGASYNEQFF

j_gene: TRBJ2-5
v_gene: TRBV2
CDR3aa: CASRRVGETQYF

j_gene: TRBJ2-3
v_gene: TRBV7-8
CDR3aa: CASSSGVAGGTDTQYF

j_gene: TRBJ2-5
v_gene: TRBV19
CDR3aa: CASSIAGVWSETQYF

j_gene: TRBJ2-7
v_gene: TRBV6-5
CDR3aa: CASSYSRDSRYEQYF

j_gene: TRBJ1-1
v_gene: TRBV5-1
CDR3aa: CASAIAGESEAFF

j_gene: TRBJ1-4
v_gene: TRBV28
CDR3aa: CASSFRQGAEKLFF

j_gene: TRBJ2-2
v_gene: TRBV3-1/TRBV3-2
CDR3aa: CASSPRGLNTGELFF

j_gene: TRBJ2-5
v_gene: TRBV11-2
CDR3aa: CASSWDYYPQETQYF

j_gene: TRBJ1-6
v_gene: TRBV2
CDR3aa: CASTPITGDNSPLHF

j_gene: TRBJ2-2
v_gene: TRBV28
CDR3aa: CASSRNTGELFF

j_gene: TRBJ2-1
v_gene: TRBV6-2/TRBV6-3
CDR3aa: CASSYRVGTGTSGGPYNEQFF

j_gene: TRBJ1-6
v_gene: TRBV6-1
CDR3aa: CASSEARQGRLSPLHF

j_gene: TRBJ1-4
v_gene: TRBV19
CDR3aa: CASSAPGIANEKLFF

j_gene: TRBJ1-3
v_gene: TRBV4-1
CDR3aa: CASSPGSGNTIYF

j_gene: TRBJ1-1
v_gene: TRBV6-1
CDR3aa: CASSERTVGPEAFF

j_gene: TRBJ1-1
v_gene: TRBV19
CDR3aa: CASREGAFKAFF

j_gene: TRBJ1-1
v_gene: TRBV5-1
CDR3aa: CASRYSGDTEAFF

j_gene: TRBJ1-1
v_gene: TRBV7-2
CDR3aa: CASSYGRGMNTEAFF

j_gene: TRBJ1-1
v_gene: TRBV5-6
CDR3aa: CASSSSQGAYTEAFF

j_gene: TRBJ2-7
v_gene: TRBV9
CDR3aa: CASSVAGGSLYEQYF

j_gene: TRBJ1-4
v_gene: TRBV19
CDR3aa: CASSSGTLATNEKLFF

j_gene: TRBJ1-1
v_gene: TRBV2
CDR3aa: CASSKQGRDTEAFF

j_gene: TRBJ2-3
v_gene: TRBV6-5
CDR3aa: CASREDRSTDTQYF

j_gene: TRBJ2-5
v_gene: TRBV7-9
CDR3aa: CASSQPGQGAKETQYF

j_gene: TRBJ1-6
v_gene: TRBV7-9
CDR3aa: CASSLRQDYNSPLHF

j_gene: TRBJ1-1
v_gene: TRBV11-2
CDR3aa: CASSLDRGWAFF

j_gene: TRBJ1-2
v_gene: TRBV6-2/TRBV6-3
CDR3aa: CASSTTGTANYGYTF

j_gene: TRBJ2-1
v_gene: TRBV3-1/TRBV3-2
CDR3aa: CASSHFSSGSGRSYNEQFF

j_gene: TRBJ1-2
v_gene: TRBV2
CDR3aa: CASILGQGAFYGYTF

j_gene: TRBJ2-3
v_gene: TRBV5-4
CDR3aa: CASSLPGGADTQYF

j_gene: TRBJ2-7
v_gene: TRBV7-2
CDR3aa: CASSSRQGAYEQYF

j_gene: TRBJ1-1
v_gene: TRBV11-2
CDR3aa: CASSLTYRGNTEAFF

j_gene: TRBJ2-7
v_gene: TRBV5-5
CDR3aa: CASSSTGGTGDF

j_gene: TRBJ1-2
v_gene: TRBV30
CDR3aa: CAWSPRRGGGGHGYTF

j_gene: TRBJ2-3
v_gene: TRBV18
CDR3aa: CASSPAGADTQYF

j_gene: TRBJ1-1
v_gene: TRBV9
CDR3aa: CASSQIRDKSEAFF

j_gene: TRBJ1-6
v_gene: TRBV28
CDR3aa: CASSLRTRNSPLHF

j_gene: TRBJ1-5
v_gene: TRBV19
CDR3aa: CAISTQVGNQPQHF

j_gene: TRBJ1-1
v_gene: TRBV28
CDR3aa: CASSPQGAGNTEAFF

j_gene: TRBJ2-2
v_gene: TRBV3-1/TRBV3-2
CDR3aa: CASSPSSPSGGPFRCTGELFF

j_gene: TRBJ1-1
v_gene: TRBV9
CDR3aa: CASSGDRKNTEAFF

j_gene: TRBJ1-5
v_gene: TRBV6-6
CDR3aa: CASRRAGYSNQPQHF

j_gene: TRBJ2-1
v_gene: TRBV5-1
CDR3aa: CASSLLGTSAYNEQFF

j_gene: TRBJ2-7
v_gene: TRBV6-4
CDR3aa: CASSLYISSTSTDEQYF